The entry that follows covers one TCR beta chain sequence. Its antigen is currently unknown. The sample is drawn from a study of cytomegalovirus exposure and HLA in healthy donors. Study-level background: A later analysis reported the same platform for the 100 to 150 validation repertoires and the roughly 670 first-cohort repertoires.

Clones were sequenced by immunoSEQ multiplex PCR, and TCRdb holds only the in-frame ones, with some missing. The data show more than 300,000 clones, roughly 85% seen once. Study-wide findings and caveats: Some TCR beta chains (more than 150 of them) were listed as cytomegalovirus-associated.

This clonotype was obtained from a woman younger than 35 in good health and CMV-seronegative. Sequenced input: PBMCs.

This chain's CDR3 is CASRGSGTDPYEQYF. CDR3 DNA: TGTGCCAGCAGAGGTTCCGGGACAGACCCCTACGAGCAGTACTTC. The chain uses TRBV6-5 and TRBJ2-7, with 7 bases identical to TRBD1. Germline lookup yields CDR1 MNHEY and CDR2 SVGAGI. Losses at the gene ends were 6 bases for V and 2 bases for J; bases not matched to a gene: 10. The CDR3 contains 15 residues.